This TCR beta chain appears in the sequencing data of a study of control samples from healthy donors and cancer patients. This CDR3 has 16 residues. Germline V gene lookup returns CDR1 SGDLS and CDR2 YYNGEE. V was pared by 0 bases and J by 7 bases, with 11 bases of the junction left unmatched. Only in-frame clones appear in the TCRdb table, and some are missing; sequencing was by immunoSEQ multiplex PCR. Of 400,000 to 500,000 clones in the sample, around 90% were seen once. The sequencing input was PBMCs. This sequence was found in a middle-aged man with head and neck cancer. The chain carries TRBV9 and TRBJ1-1; 8 positions agree with TRBD1. CDR3 sequence: CASSVGAGQGGIEAFF. CDR3 DNA sequence: TGTGCCAGCAGCGTAGGGGCCGGACAGGGAGGGATTGAAGCTTTCTTT.